What follows describes a single T cell receptor beta chain. Profiling relied on immunoSEQ multiplex PCR, and the TCRdb table lists in-frame clones only, not all of them. The sample comprises under 250,000 clones, about 88% of which are singletons, and roughly 19% rests with the top ten. The data derive from a study of blood T cell repertoires in COVID-19. The overall study: Samples taken during acute and convalescent COVID-19 were collected in the United States, Italy and Spain. The cDNA or gDNA used as material had been derived from T cells, B-cell-depleted T cells, or PBMCs.

Germline V gene data show CDR1 as ENHRY and CDR2 as SYGVKD. There are 14 residues in the CDR3. Germline trimming cut 8 bases from V and 6 bases from J; bases unmatched to any gene: 8. V gene TRBV10-3 combines with J gene TRBJ2-2, with 8 bases aligning to TRBD2. The clonotype was recovered from a man in his fifties with COVID-19, enrolled during active disease. The source material was peripheral blood. The CDR3 sequence is CAIGGLGIPGELFF. The CDR3 DNA follows: TGTGCCATCGGGGGACTAGGTATTCCCGGGGAGCTGTTTTTT.